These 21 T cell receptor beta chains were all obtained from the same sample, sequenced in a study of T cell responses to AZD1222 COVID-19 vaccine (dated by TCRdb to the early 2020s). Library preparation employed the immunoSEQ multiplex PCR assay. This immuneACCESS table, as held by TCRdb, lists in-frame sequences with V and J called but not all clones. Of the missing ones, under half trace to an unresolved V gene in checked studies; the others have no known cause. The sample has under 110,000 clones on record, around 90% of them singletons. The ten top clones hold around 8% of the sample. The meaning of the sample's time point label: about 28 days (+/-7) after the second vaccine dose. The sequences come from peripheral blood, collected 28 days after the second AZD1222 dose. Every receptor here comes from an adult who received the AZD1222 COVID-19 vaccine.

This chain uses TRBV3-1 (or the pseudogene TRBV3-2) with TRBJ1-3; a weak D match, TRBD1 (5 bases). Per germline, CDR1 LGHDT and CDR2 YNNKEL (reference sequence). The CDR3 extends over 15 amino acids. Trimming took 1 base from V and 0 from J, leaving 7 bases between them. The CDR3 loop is CASSQVGTSGNTIYF. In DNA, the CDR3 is TGTGCCAGCAGCCAAGTCGGGACCTCTGGAAACACCATATATTTT.

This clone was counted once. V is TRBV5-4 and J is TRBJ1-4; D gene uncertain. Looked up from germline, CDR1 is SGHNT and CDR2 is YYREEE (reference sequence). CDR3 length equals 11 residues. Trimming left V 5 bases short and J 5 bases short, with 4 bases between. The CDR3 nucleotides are TGTGCCAGCAGTCTGAATGAAAAACTGTTTTTT. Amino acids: CASSLNEKLFF.

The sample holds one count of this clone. This CDR3 reads CASSPGQGASYNSPLHF. The CDR3 bases are TGTGCCAGCAGCCCCGGACAGGGGGCGAGCTATAATTCACCCCTCCACTTT. The V and J genes are TRBV7-9 and TRBJ1-6; TRBD1 matches at 11 bases. Germline V gene lookup returns CDR1 SEHNR and CDR2 FQNEAQ (reference sequence). Trimming removed 5 bases from V and 3 bases from J; junction bases left unmatched: 6. This CDR3 spans 17 amino acids.

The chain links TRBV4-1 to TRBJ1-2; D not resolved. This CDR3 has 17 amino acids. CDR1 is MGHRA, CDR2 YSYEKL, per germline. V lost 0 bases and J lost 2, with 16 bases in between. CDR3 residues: CASSQDRGQAINYGYTF. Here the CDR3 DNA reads TGCGCCAGCAGCCAAGATCGAGGGCAGGCAATAAACTATGGCTACACCTTC.

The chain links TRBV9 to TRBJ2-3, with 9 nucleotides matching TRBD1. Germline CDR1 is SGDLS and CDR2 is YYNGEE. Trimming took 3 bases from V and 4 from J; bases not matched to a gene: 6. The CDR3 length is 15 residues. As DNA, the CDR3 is TGTGCCAGCAGCGCAGGGACAGGGATTGCAGATACGCAGTATTTT. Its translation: CASSAGTGIADTQYF. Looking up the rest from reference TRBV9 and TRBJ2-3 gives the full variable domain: DSGVTQTPKHLITATGQRVTLRCSPRSGDLSVYWYQQSLDQGLQFLIQYYNGEERAKGNILERFSAQQFPDLHSELNLSSLELGDSALYFCASSAGTGIADTQYFGPGTRLTVL.

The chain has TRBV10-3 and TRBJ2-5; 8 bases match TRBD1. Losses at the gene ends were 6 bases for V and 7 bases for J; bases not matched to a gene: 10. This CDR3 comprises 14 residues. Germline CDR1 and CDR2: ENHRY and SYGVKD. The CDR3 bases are TGTGCCATCAGAGAGGACAGGGAAGAAGTGACCCAGTACTTC. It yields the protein CAIREDREEVTQYF.

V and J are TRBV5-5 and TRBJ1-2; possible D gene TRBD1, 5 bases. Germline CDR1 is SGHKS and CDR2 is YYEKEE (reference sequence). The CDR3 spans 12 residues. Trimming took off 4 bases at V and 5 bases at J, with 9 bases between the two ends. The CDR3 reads CASSPGGYGYTF. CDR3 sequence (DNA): TGTGCCAGCAGCCCTGGGGGATATGGCTACACCTTC. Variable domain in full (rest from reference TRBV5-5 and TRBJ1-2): DAGVTQSPTHLIKTRGQQVTLRCSPISGHKSVSWYQQVLGQGPQFIFQYYEKEERGRGNFPDRFSARQFPNYSSELNVNALLLGDSALYLCASSPGGYGYTFGSGTRLTVV.

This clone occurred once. The CDR3 loop is CSVELWDGEKLFF. Written as DNA, the CDR3 is TGCAGCGTTGAGTTATGGGACGGTGAAAAACTGTTTTTT. The chain employs TRBV29-1 and TRBJ1-4; tentatively, D is TRBD1 (5 bases). Trimming left V 3 bases short and J 7 bases short, with 12 bases between. The CDR3 runs 13 residues. The germline V gene has CDR1 SQVTM and CDR2 ANQGSEA.

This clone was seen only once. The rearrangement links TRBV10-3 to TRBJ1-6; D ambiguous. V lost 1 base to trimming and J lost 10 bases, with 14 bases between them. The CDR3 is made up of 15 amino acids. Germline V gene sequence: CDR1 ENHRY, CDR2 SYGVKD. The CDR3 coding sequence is TGTGCCATCAGTGAGTATGAGGGCTCTGTCTCACCCCTCCACTTT. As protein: CAISEYEGSVSPLHF.

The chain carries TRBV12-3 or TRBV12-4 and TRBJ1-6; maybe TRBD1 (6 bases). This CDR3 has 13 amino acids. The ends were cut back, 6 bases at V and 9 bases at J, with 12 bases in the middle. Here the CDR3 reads CASRGAGRSPLHF. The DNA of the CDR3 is TGTGCCAGCAGGGGGGCGGGGCGTTCACCCCTCCACTTT.

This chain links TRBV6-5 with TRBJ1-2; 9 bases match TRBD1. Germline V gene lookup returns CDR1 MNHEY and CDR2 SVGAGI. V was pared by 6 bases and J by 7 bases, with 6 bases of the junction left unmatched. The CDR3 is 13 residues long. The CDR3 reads CASSNTGGGGYTF. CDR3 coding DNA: TGTGCCAGCAGCAATACAGGGGGCGGTGGCTACACCTTC.

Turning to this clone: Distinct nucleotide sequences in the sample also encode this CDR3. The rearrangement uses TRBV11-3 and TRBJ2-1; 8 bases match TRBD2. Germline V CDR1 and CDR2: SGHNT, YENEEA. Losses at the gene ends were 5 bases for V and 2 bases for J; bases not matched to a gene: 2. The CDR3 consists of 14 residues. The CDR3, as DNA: TGTGCCAGCAGCCCGGGGGGGCCCTACAATGAGCAGTTCTTC. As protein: CASSPGGPYNEQFF.

The CDR3 bases are TGTGCCACCAGTGATTCGGGGAACCGCGACCCAGTGTTTCCGCAGTATTTT. It yields the protein CATSDSGNRDPVFPQYF. V gene TRBV24-1 combines with J gene TRBJ2-3; perhaps TRBD2 as D (5 bases). V lost 2 bases, J lost 10 bases, and 24 bases lay in between. The CDR3 loop spans 17 amino acids. CDR1 KGHDR and CDR2 SFDVKD come from the germline V gene.

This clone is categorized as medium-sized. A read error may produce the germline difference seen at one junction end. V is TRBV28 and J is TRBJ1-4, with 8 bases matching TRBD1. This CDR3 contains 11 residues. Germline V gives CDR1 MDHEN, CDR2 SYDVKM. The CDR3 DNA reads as TGTGCCAGCAGTTTGGGACAGGCCGCAACTTTT. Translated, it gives CASSLGQAATF.

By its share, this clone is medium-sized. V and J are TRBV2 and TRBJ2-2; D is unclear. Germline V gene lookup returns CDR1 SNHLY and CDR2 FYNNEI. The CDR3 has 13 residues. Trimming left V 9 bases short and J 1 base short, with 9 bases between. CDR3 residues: CARALENTGELFF. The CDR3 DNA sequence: TGTGCCAGGGCGCTAGAGAACACCGGGGAGCTGTTTTTT.

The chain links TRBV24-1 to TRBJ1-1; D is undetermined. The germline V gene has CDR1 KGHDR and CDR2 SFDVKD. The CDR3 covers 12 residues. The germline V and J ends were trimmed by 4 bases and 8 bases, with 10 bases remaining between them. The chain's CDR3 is CATSDSGLEAFF. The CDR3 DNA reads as TGTGCCACCAGTGACAGTGGGTTGGAAGCTTTCTTT.

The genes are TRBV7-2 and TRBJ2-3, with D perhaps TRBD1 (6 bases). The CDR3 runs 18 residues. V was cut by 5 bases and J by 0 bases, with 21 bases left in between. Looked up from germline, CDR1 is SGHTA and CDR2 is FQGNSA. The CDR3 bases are TGTGCCAGCAGCAGCCGGGACAAACTTTATACTAGCACAGATACGCAGTATTTT. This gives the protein CASSSRDKLYTSTDTQYF. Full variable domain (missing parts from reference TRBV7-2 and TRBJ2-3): GAGVSQSPSNKVTEKGKDVELRCDPISGHTALYWYRQSLGQGLEFLIYFQGNSAPDKSGLPSDRFSAERTGGSVSTLTIQRTQQEDSAVYLCASSSRDKLYTSTDTQYFGPGTRLTVL.

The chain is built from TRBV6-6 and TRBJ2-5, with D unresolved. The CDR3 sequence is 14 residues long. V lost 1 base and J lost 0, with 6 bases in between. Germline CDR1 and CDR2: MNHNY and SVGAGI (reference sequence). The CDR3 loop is CASSYLADQETQYF. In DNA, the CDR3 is TGTGCCAGCAGTTACTTGGCCGACCAAGAGACCCAGTACTTC.

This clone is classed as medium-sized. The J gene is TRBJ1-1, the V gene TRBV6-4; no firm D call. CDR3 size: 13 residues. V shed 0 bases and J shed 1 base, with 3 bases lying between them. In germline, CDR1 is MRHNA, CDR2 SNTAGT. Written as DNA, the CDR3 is TGTGCCAGCAGTGACTCGGAGAACACTGAAGCTTTCTTT. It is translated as CASSDSENTEAFF.

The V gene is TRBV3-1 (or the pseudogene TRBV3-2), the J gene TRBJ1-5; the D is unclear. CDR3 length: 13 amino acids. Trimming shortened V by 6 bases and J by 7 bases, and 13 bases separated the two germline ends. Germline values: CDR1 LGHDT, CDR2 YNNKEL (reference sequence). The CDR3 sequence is CASRGNPGQPQHF. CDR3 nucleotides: TGTGCCAGCAGGGGGAATCCGGGCCAGCCCCAGCATTTT.

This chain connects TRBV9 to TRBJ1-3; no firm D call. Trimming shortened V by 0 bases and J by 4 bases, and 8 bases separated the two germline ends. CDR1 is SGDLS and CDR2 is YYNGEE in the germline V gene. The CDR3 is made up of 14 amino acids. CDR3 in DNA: TGTGCCAGCAGCGTAGCATCGCAGGGAAACACCATATATTTT. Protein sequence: CASSVASQGNTIYF.